These 25 T cell receptor beta chains were sequenced from one sample in a study of beta chain features in type 1 diabetes. The investigators reverse transcribed all of the isolated RNA, so they sequenced expressed TCRB transcripts. The method was immunoSEQ multiplex PCR; TCRdb's version includes in-frame clones alone and lacks a portion of them. Of more than 150,000 clones listed, about 13% are singletons. Sequencing input: central memory CD4+ T cells from blood. These receptors were taken from a woman in her late teens or twenties in good health.

This clone was seen a handful of times. The J gene is TRBJ2-1, the V gene TRBV5-1, with 9 bases matching TRBD2. Losses at the gene ends were 1 base for V and 6 bases for J; bases not matched to a gene: 8. The CDR3 runs to 16 residues. The germline CDR1 and CDR2 sequences are SGHRS and YFSETQ. In nucleotides, the CDR3 is TGCGCCAGCAGCTTGAGGGCTAGCGGGGCCAGCAATGAGCAGTTCTTC. It is translated as CASSLRASGASNEQFF.

This clone was counted only a few times. J is TRBJ2-7 and V is TRBV7-6, with TRBD2 matching 12 bases. The germline V gene has CDR1 SGHVS and CDR2 FNYEAQ. The trim removed 5 bases at V and 3 bases at J, leaving 5 bases unmatched. The CDR3 runs to 15 residues. The CDR3 nucleotides read TGTGCCAGCAGCCTGAGGACTAGCGGGAACTACGAGCAGTACTTC. It codes for CASSLRTSGNYEQYF.

This clone was counted only a few times. The sample holds other DNA sequences that translate to the same CDR3. The chain uses TRBV7-9 and TRBJ1-2; D not resolved. Trimming removed 1 base at V and 7 bases at J, with 7 bases between. The CDR3 spans 12 residues. The V gene's germline CDR1 is SEHNR and CDR2 FQNEAQ (reference sequence). The CDR3 spells CASSLDAGGYTF. The CDR3 DNA reads as TGTGCCAGCAGCTTAGATGCGGGTGGCTACACCTTC.

This clone was found a few times. This chain links TRBV30 with TRBJ2-1, with TRBD2 identical over 15 bases. V was pared by 2 bases and J by 9 bases, with 2 bases of the junction left unmatched. The length of the CDR3 is 14 residues. Germline V gene data show CDR1 as GTSNPN and CDR2 as SVGIG (reference sequence). CDR3 coding DNA: TGTGCCTGGAGTCGGACTAGCGGGAGGGTTGAGCAGTTCTTC. Its translation is CAWSRTSGRVEQFF.

This clone was found a few times. Other DNA sequences in the sample encode the same CDR3. The V gene is TRBV28, the J gene TRBJ2-5; unclear D gene. CDR3 size: 11 residues. The V end was cut by 3 bases, the J end by 5 bases, with 4 bases between. Germline-derived CDR1 and CDR2 are MDHEN and SYDVKM. The CDR3 nucleotides are TGTGCCAGCAGTTTCCTTGAGACCCAGTACTTC. Translation: CASSFLETQYF.

The chain couples TRBV6-1 to TRBJ1-1; no definite D call. V dropped 1 base and J dropped 0 bases, with 6 bases sitting between them. Germline-derived CDR1 and CDR2 are MNHNS and SASEGT. The CDR3 is made up of 14 amino acids. CDR3 protein: CASSEGALNTEAFF. In nucleotides, the CDR3 is TGTGCCAGCAGTGAAGGGGCATTGAACACTGAAGCTTTCTTT.

This clone showed up just a few times. Other DNA sequences in the sample encode the same CDR3. The chain links TRBV10-3 to TRBJ2-3; the match to TRBD2 covers 11 bases. The CDR3 is 15 amino acids. The germline gives CDR1 ENHRY, CDR2 SYGVKD. Trimming cost V 6 bases and J 2 bases; bases outside gene matches: 4. The CDR3 reads CAISRLAGLTDTQYF. The CDR3 DNA follows: TGTGCCATCAGCCGACTAGCGGGACTCACAGATACGCAGTATTTT.

This clone was detected only a few times. This rearrangement joins TRBV11-2 to TRBJ1-3, with 7 bases aligning to TRBD1. Germline-derived CDR1 and CDR2 are SGHAT and FQNNGV. The length of the CDR3 is 14 residues. Unmatched junction bases numbered 5, after V lost 5 bases and J lost 4 bases. The CDR3: CASSAQGLGNTIYF. CDR3 nucleotides: TGTGCCAGCAGCGCACAGGGGCTCGGAAACACCATATATTTT.

The chain couples TRBV10-2 to TRBJ2-4, with D maybe TRBD2 (6 bases). Trimming took 4 bases from V and 2 from J, leaving 15 bases between them. CDR1 and CDR2 from the germline V gene are WSHSY and SAAADI. This CDR3 has 16 amino acids. CDR3 loop: CASSVGREIPKNIQYF. The DNA for the CDR3 is TGCGCCAGCAGTGTAGGACGGGAGATCCCCAAAAACATTCAGTACTTC.

The chain has TRBV27 and TRBJ2-5, with D possibly being TRBD2 (6 bases). Germline V gives CDR1 MNHEY, CDR2 SMNVEV (reference sequence). There are 14 residues in the CDR3. Between the trimmed V and J ends, which lost 7 bases and 5 bases, there was a span of 17 bases. CDR3 DNA sequence: TGTGCCAGCACCGCCGGGGACTTCGGTGAGACCCAGTACTTC. As protein: CASTAGDFGETQYF.

The table lists this clone with a few counts. The chain links TRBV11-2 to TRBJ2-7; D is uncertain. The CDR3 covers 14 residues. Germline-derived CDR1 and CDR2 are SGHAT and FQNNGV. The V gene lost 2 bases and the J gene lost 0 bases, with 8 bases spanning the gap. The CDR3 here is CASSLRLSSYEQYF. The CDR3 nucleotides read TGTGCCAGCAGCTTAAGACTGAGCTCCTACGAGCAGTACTTC.

The sample holds a few counts of this clone. The chain is built from TRBV2 and TRBJ2-1; 12 nucleotides agree with TRBD1. This CDR3 is 15 amino acids long. The V segment lost 6 bases and the J segment 13 bases; nucleotides outside the gene matches: 13. Germline V CDR1 and CDR2: SNHLY, FYNNEI. CDR3 coding DNA: TGTGCCAGCAGGGTTCCGGGACAGGGGGCAATCGGTCAGTTCTTC. It specifies CASRVPGQGAIGQFF. The full variable domain, in which reference TRBV2 and TRBJ2-1 provide the parts outside the CDR3, is EPEVTQTPSHQVTQMGQEVILRCVPISNHLYFYWYRQILGQKVEFLVSFYNNEISEKSEIFDDQFSVERPDGSNFTLKIRSTKLEDSAMYFCASRVPGQGAIGQFFGPGTRLTVL.

J is TRBJ2-1 and V is TRBV29-1, with 9 nucleotides matching TRBD1. V shed 7 bases and J 1 base; nucleotides not matched to a gene: 5. Germline V CDR1 and CDR2: SQVTM, ANQGSEA. The CDR3 is 14 amino acids. This chain's CDR3 is CSGGDRASYNEQFF. CDR3 coding DNA: TGCAGCGGTGGGGACAGGGCGTCCTACAATGAGCAGTTCTTC.

This chain joins TRBV28 and TRBJ1-5, with TRBD1 identical over 8 bases. CDR1 and CDR2 from the germline V gene are MDHEN and SYDVKM. With 6 bases clipped from V and 8 bases from J, the junction kept 6 bases outside the gene matches. The CDR3 contains 13 residues. The CDR3 region has the DNA TGTGCCAGCAGCCGGGACAGGATAAAGCCCCAGCATTTT. This translates into CASSRDRIKPQHF.

This sequence joins TRBV28 and TRBJ1-1, with D perhaps TRBD1 (5 bases). Between the trimmed V and J ends, which lost 3 bases and 4 bases, there was a span of 15 bases. There are 15 residues in the CDR3. Germline CDR1 and CDR2: MDHEN and SYDVKM. The CDR3 region has the DNA TGTGCCAGCAGTTTGCCAGGAGCCCAGGGCACTGAAGCTTTCTTT. This codes for CASSLPGAQGTEAFF.

The chain recombines TRBV2 with TRBJ1-3; D is undetermined. CDR3 length: 14 amino acids. Germline lookup yields CDR1 SNHLY and CDR2 FYNNEI. V gave up 4 bases and J gave up 4 bases, with 11 bases separating them. CDR3 DNA sequence: TGTGCCAGCAGTGGGCGGTTGGCAGGAAACACCATATATTTT. Its protein is CASSGRLAGNTIYF.

This clone showed up just a few times. V and J are TRBV28 and TRBJ2-2, with D perhaps matching TRBD2 (7 bases). Looked up from germline, CDR1 is MDHEN and CDR2 is SYDVKM. V was clipped by 3 bases and J by 6 bases, with 20 bases between them. CDR3 length: 17 residues. CDR3 protein: CASSLLSGDNNPGELFF. The DNA for the CDR3 is TGTGCCAGCAGTTTGTTGAGCGGGGACAACAACCCCGGGGAGCTGTTTTTT.

This clone came up a few times. This same CDR3 is encoded by further DNA sequences in the sample. This chain uses TRBV28 with TRBJ1-2; D possibly corresponds to TRBD1 (6 bases). This CDR3 region has 13 residues. Trimming took off 6 bases at V and 5 bases at J, with 13 bases between the two ends. CDR1 is MDHEN and CDR2 is SYDVKM in the germline V gene. CDR3 in amino acids: CASSRTGFYGYTF. CDR3 DNA: TGTGCCAGCAGCCGTACAGGGTTTTATGGCTACACCTTC.

CDR3 sequence (DNA): TGTGCTAGTGGTTTGGGAACAGGGAGTCACAATGAGCAGTTCTTC. Translating it yields CASGLGTGSHNEQFF. The gene calls are TRBV12-5 and TRBJ2-1; perhaps TRBD1 as D (6 bases). This CDR3 has 15 amino acids. Per the germline V gene, CDR1 is LGHNT and CDR2 is FRNRAP. V gave up 1 base and J gave up 5 bases, with 12 bases separating them. Full variable domain (outside the CDR3, taken from reference TRBV12-5 and TRBJ2-1): DARVTQTPRHKVTEMGQEVTMRCQPILGHNTVFWYRQTMMQGLELLAYFRNRAPLDDSGMPKDRFSAEMPDATLATLKIQPSEPRDSAVYFCASGLGTGSHNEQFFGPGTRLTVL.

The V and J genes are TRBV27 and TRBJ1-5, with D hard to call. CDR1 and CDR2 (germline): MNHEY, SMNVEV (reference sequence). V was cut by 5 bases and J by 4 bases, with 15 bases left in between. There are 15 residues in the CDR3. This CDR3 is CASSPQTSGNQPQHF. The CDR3 DNA reads TGTGCCAGCAGTCCACAGACAAGCGGGAATCAGCCCCAGCATTTT.

The rearrangement links TRBV4-2 to TRBJ2-1, with TRBD2 matching over 13 bases. In germline, CDR1 is LGHNA, CDR2 YNFKEQ. With 1 base clipped from V and 4 bases from J, the junction kept 1 base outside the gene matches. The CDR3 is 16 residues long. CDR3 bases: TGTGCCAGCAGCCAAGCGGGACTAGCGGGATACAATGAGCAGTTCTTC. Its translation is CASSQAGLAGYNEQFF.

V is TRBV28 and J is TRBJ2-1, with D unclear. The germline V gene encodes CDR1 MDHEN and CDR2 SYDVKM. V was cut by 10 bases and J by 2 bases, with 15 bases left in between. The CDR3 has 14 residues. CDR3 loop: CAIELQSTYNEQFF. The CDR3 DNA follows: TGTGCCATAGAGCTACAGTCCACCTACAATGAGCAGTTCTTC.

V usage is TRBV18 and J usage is TRBJ1-2, with 10 bases matching TRBD1. Germline trimming cut 6 bases from V and 5 bases from J; bases unmatched to any gene: 3. Germline CDR1 reads KGHSH; CDR2 reads LQKENI. CDR3 length: 13 residues. The CDR3 nucleotides are TGTGCCAGCTCTCGGACAGGGGGGTATGGCTACACCTTC. This codes for CASSRTGGYGYTF.

V and J are TRBV5-1 and TRBJ1-2, with TRBD1 matching over 7 bases. Germline V gene data show CDR1 as SGHRS and CDR2 as YFSETQ. The CDR3 consists of 15 residues. V gave up 4 bases and J gave up 6 bases; unmatched junction bases: 12. CDR3 sequence: CASSRRRDRVDGYTF. The CDR3 DNA reads as TGCGCCAGCAGCCGAAGACGAGACAGGGTGGATGGCTACACCTTC. The entire variable domain, with the rest obtained from reference TRBV5-1 and TRBJ1-2, is as follows: KAGVTQTPRYLIKTRGQQVTLSCSPISGHRSVSWYQQTPGQGLQFLFEYFSETQRNKGNFPGRFSGRQFSNSRSEMNVSTLELGDSALYLCASSRRRDRVDGYTFGSGTRLTVV.

As DNA, the CDR3 is TGTGCCAGCATTAAAGAACTAGCGGGTGGCACCGGGGAGCTGTTTTTT. Protein product: CASIKELAGGTGELFF. The chain carries TRBV2 and TRBJ2-2; 9 positions match TRBD2. This CDR3 spans 16 amino acids. In germline, CDR1 is SNHLY, CDR2 FYNNEI. After removal of 7 bases from V and 4 bases from J, the junction contained 10 bases not matched to a gene.